These 26 T cell receptor beta chains were sequenced from one sample in a study of cytomegalovirus exposure and HLA in healthy donors. PCR was performed using 60 Vbeta and 13 Jbeta primers. Assay used: immunoSEQ multiplex PCR; TCRdb lists only in-frame clones, some missing. The sample lists around 95,000 clones, roughly 70% seen once, with less than 2% in the top ten. Sequencing used PBMCs. The receptors originated from a male donor in good health and CMV-seronegative.

The V gene is TRBV6-1, the J gene TRBJ2-7; 8 bases are shared with TRBD2. Germline V gene lookup returns CDR1 MNHNS and CDR2 SASEGT. The V segment lost 10 bases and the J segment 2 bases; nucleotides outside the gene matches: 13. CDR3 length equals 15 residues. CDR3 region: CATLTWREVTYEQYF. In DNA form, the CDR3 reads TGTGCCACTCTAACCTGGCGGGAGGTGACCTACGAGCAGTACTTC.

In DNA form, the CDR3 reads TGTGCCAGCAGAGATAGGACAGGGGGCGGCTATGGCTACACCTTC. This encodes CASRDRTGGGYGYTF. This chain joins TRBV2 and TRBJ1-2; 11 bases agree with TRBD1. V shed 6 bases and J 4 bases; nucleotides not matched to a gene: 7. The V gene's germline CDR1 is SNHLY and CDR2 FYNNEI. The CDR3 contains 15 residues.

The chain links TRBV15 to TRBJ1-1; D is unresolved. The V gene's germline CDR1 is LNHNV and CDR2 YYDKDF (reference sequence). Trimming left V 1 base short and J 4 bases short, with 4 bases between. The CDR3 has 12 amino acids. The CDR3 DNA reads TGTGCCACCAGCAGAGGAGGCACTGAAGCTTTCTTT. The encoded protein is CATSRGGTEAFF.

This CDR3 reads CASSPRTVRTDTQYF. CDR3 in DNA: TGTGCCAGCAGCCCCCGGACAGTACGCACAGATACGCAGTATTTT. The gene calls are TRBV11-2 and TRBJ2-3, with TRBD1 as a possible D gene (6 bases). CDR3 length equals 15 residues. V shed 5 bases and J shed 1 base, with 13 bases lying between them. The V gene's germline CDR1 is SGHAT and CDR2 FQNNGV.

This clone has more than one count but fewer than ten. The chain carries TRBV7-9 and TRBJ2-5; 7 nucleotides match TRBD1. Losses at the gene ends were 10 bases for V and 1 base for J; bases not matched to a gene: 15. This CDR3 spans 16 amino acids. The V gene's germline CDR1 is SEHNR and CDR2 FQNEAQ (reference sequence). The CDR3 sequence is CAITTQTGPFQETQYF. CDR3 in DNA: TGTGCCATCACTACGCAGACAGGGCCCTTCCAAGAGACCCAGTACTTC.

V and J are TRBV10-3 and TRBJ2-1, with TRBD2 identical over 13 bases. CDR1 and CDR2 from the germline V gene are ENHRY and SYGVKD. This CDR3 has 15 residues. V lost 9 bases and J lost 9; bases outside the gene matches: 11. CDR3 in amino acids: CAIATGTSGTTEQFF. The CDR3 DNA follows: TGTGCCATTGCGACCGGGACTAGCGGGACAACTGAGCAGTTCTTC.

This clone was recorded a few times. The V and J genes are TRBV28 and TRBJ2-7; TRBD1 matches 9 bases. After removal of 3 bases from V and 6 bases from J, the junction contained 9 bases not matched to a gene. The V gene's germline CDR1 is MDHEN and CDR2 SYDVKM. This CDR3 has 15 amino acids. The chain's CDR3 is CASSFRRDRVSEQYF. CDR3 coding DNA: TGTGCCAGCAGTTTCCGCCGGGACAGGGTCAGCGAGCAGTACTTC. Filled out from reference TRBV28 and TRBJ2-7, the complete variable domain reads DVKVTQSSRYLVKRTGEKVFLECVQDMDHENMFWYRQDPGLGLRLIYFSYDVKMKEKGDIPEGYSVSREKKERFSLILESASTNQTSMYLCASSFRRDRVSEQYFGPGTRLTVT.

V and J are TRBV2 and TRBJ1-3; D possibly corresponds to TRBD1 (5 bases). From germline, CDR1 is SNHLY and CDR2 FYNNEI. The CDR3 contains 13 residues. Trimming removed 3 bases at V and 9 bases at J, with 12 bases between. DNA of the CDR3: TGTGCCAGCAGTGAGTCTGGGGGAGGCACCATATATTTT. Translation: CASSESGGGTIYF.

The chain links TRBV7-6 to TRBJ2-2; 7 nucleotides agree with TRBD2. The germline V gene encodes CDR1 SGHVS and CDR2 FNYEAQ. With V trimmed by 1 base and J by 7 bases, 6 bases remained unmatched. The length of the CDR3 is 15 residues. Here the CDR3 DNA reads TGTGCCAGCAGCTTAGAGGGCGGGAGCGGCGGGGAGCTGTTTTTT. Translating gives CASSLEGGSGGELFF.

The rearrangement links TRBV5-8 to TRBJ2-5; maybe TRBD2 (6 bases). Trimming removed 1 base from V and 2 bases from J, with 15 bases in between. Germline assignment: CDR1 SGHTS and CDR2 YDEGEE. The CDR3 spans 16 residues. The CDR3 DNA sequence: TGTGCCAGCAGCTTGACGGCGGGATGGGGGCAAGAGACCCAGTACTTC. Its protein product is CASSLTAGWGQETQYF. The full variable domain, rest sourced from reference TRBV5-8 and TRBJ2-5, is EAGVTQSPTHLIKTRGQQATLRCSPISGHTSVYWYQQALGLGLQFLLWYDEGEERNRGNFPPRFSGRQFPNYSSELNVNALELEDSALYLCASSLTAGWGQETQYFGPGTRLLVL.

The chain employs TRBV13 and TRBJ1-1; D is unresolved. This CDR3 comprises 14 residues. Germline V gives CDR1 PRHDT, CDR2 FYEKMQ (reference sequence). The V and J ends lost 1 base and 1 base respectively, with 7 bases between them. The DNA of the CDR3 is TGTGCCAGCAGCTTAGAAAGCCAGAACACTGAAGCTTTCTTT. Protein sequence: CASSLESQNTEAFF.

The chain employs TRBV6-1 and TRBJ2-7; 13 bases fit TRBD2. CDR1 and CDR2 (germline): MNHNS, SASEGT. Trimming removed 3 bases from V and 2 bases from J; junction bases left unmatched: 1. This CDR3 contains 15 residues. The CDR3 is CASSDGTSGAYEQYF. CDR3 in DNA: TGTGCCAGCAGTGACGGGACTAGCGGGGCCTACGAGCAGTACTTC.

This rearrangement joins TRBV19 to TRBJ1-1; D unclear. Germline V CDR1 and CDR2: LNHDA, SQIVND (reference sequence). V lost 10 bases, J lost 5 bases, and 14 bases lay in between. The CDR3 consists of 12 residues. CDR3 sequence: CATSLGATEAFF. Written as DNA, the CDR3 is TGTGCCACATCCCTCGGAGCGACTGAAGCTTTCTTT.

This clone has only one observation. This sequence joins TRBV28 and TRBJ2-1, with D possibly matching TRBD2 (5 bases). In germline, CDR1 is MDHEN, CDR2 SYDVKM. Trimming shortened V by 7 bases and J by 9 bases, and 19 bases separated the two germline ends. The CDR3 runs to 14 residues. The CDR3 here is CASNSEREIVEQFF. DNA for the CDR3: TGTGCCAGCAATTCTGAGAGGGAAATCGTTGAGCAGTTCTTC.

This clone was seen more than once but under ten times. The chain employs TRBV9 and TRBJ2-3, with 7 bases aligning to TRBD1. From germline, CDR1 is SGDLS and CDR2 YYNGEE. This CDR3 is 13 amino acids long. V lost 2 bases and J lost 4; bases outside the gene matches: 1. For the CDR3, the DNA is TGTGCCAGCAGCGTTACAGGGGCAGATACGCAGTATTTT. It encodes CASSVTGADTQYF.

There are a few counts of this clone. CDR3 in DNA: TGTGCCAGCAGTGAACCGGGTCAGTTGGGCTACACCTTC. Translation: CASSEPGQLGYTF. V and J are TRBV6-1 and TRBJ1-2; D is unclear. CDR3 length: 13 amino acids. CDR1 and CDR2 (germline): MNHNS, SASEGT. V was shortened by 2 bases and J by 8 bases, with 12 bases between the two germline ends.

This clone was seen only once. The genes are TRBV5-1 and TRBJ2-7, with D tentatively TRBD2 (6 bases). V lost 3 bases to trimming and J lost 6 bases, with 22 bases between them. CDR3 length equals 16 residues. Germline CDR1 reads SGHRS; CDR2 reads YFSETQ. CDR3: CASSWDGLAIGFEQYF. CDR3 DNA sequence: TGCGCCAGCAGCTGGGATGGGCTAGCGATCGGGTTCGAGCAGTACTTC.

The chain joins TRBV7-9 to TRBJ2-1, with 12 nucleotides matching TRBD2. From germline, CDR1 is SEHNR and CDR2 FQNEAQ (reference sequence). CDR3 length: 18 residues. The V and J ends lost 2 bases and 2 bases, in that order; junction bases with no gene match: 7. In DNA form, the CDR3 reads TGTGCCAGCAGCTTAAAGGGGCTAGCGGGAGGGACCTACAATGAGCAGTTCTTC. Translation: CASSLKGLAGGTYNEQFF.

CDR3 DNA sequence: TGCAGCGTTGTGGGACTAGCGGTAAGCTCCTACGAGCAGTACTTC. Protein sequence: CSVVGLAVSSYEQYF. The V call is TRBV29-1, the J call TRBJ2-7; 11 positions match TRBD2. Germline-derived CDR1 and CDR2 are SQVTM and ANQGSEA. The CDR3 runs 15 residues. Trimming at V came to 4 bases and at J to 0 bases, leaving 5 bases not matched to a gene.

This clone has just a few counts. The chain employs TRBV5-1 and TRBJ2-5; 7 positions agree with TRBD2. The CDR3 runs to 13 residues. After removal of 2 bases from V and 3 bases from J, the junction contained 1 base not matched to a gene. The germline gives CDR1 SGHRS, CDR2 YFSETQ. The CDR3 reads CASSFGRKETQYF. CDR3 nucleotides: TGCGCCAGCAGCTTCGGGAGGAAAGAGACCCAGTACTTC.

The V call is TRBV27, the J call TRBJ1-4; D is unclear. Deletions cut 3 bases from V and 4 bases from J, with 12 bases between. This CDR3 region has 15 residues. CDR1 and CDR2 from the germline V gene are MNHEY and SMNVEV (reference sequence). In DNA, the CDR3 is TGTGCCAGCAGTTTTAACGGGATTTTTAATGAAAAACTGTTTTTT. Protein sequence: CASSFNGIFNEKLFF.

The chain links TRBV6-1 to TRBJ2-7; D remains ambiguous. The CDR3 spans 10 residues. Germline values: CDR1 MNHNS, CDR2 SASEGT. Between the trimmed V and J ends, which lost 7 bases and 3 bases, there was a span of 4 bases. CDR3 sequence reads: CASTGYEQYF. In nucleotides, the CDR3 is TGTGCCAGCACAGGCTACGAGCAGTACTTC.

The rearrangement links TRBV18 to TRBJ1-2; 10 bases align to TRBD1. V lost 3 bases and J lost 3; bases outside the gene matches: 4. Germline loops: CDR1 KGHSH, CDR2 LQKENI. The CDR3 runs 15 residues. The CDR3 DNA reads as TGTGCCAGCTCACCCGCGGGACAGGGGTACTATGGCTACACCTTC. Amino acid sequence: CASSPAGQGYYGYTF.

The chain carries TRBV5-1 and TRBJ2-7, with D possibly TRBD1 on 6 matching bases. The CDR3 runs to 12 residues. The V end was cut by 4 bases, the J end by 3 bases, with 8 bases between. The germline V gene has CDR1 SGHRS and CDR2 YFSETQ. In nucleotides, the CDR3 is TGCGCCAGCAGCATGGACAGCTACGAGCAGTACTTC. It translates to CASSMDSYEQYF.

The rearrangement links TRBV11-2 to TRBJ2-5; D call uncertain. There are 13 residues in the CDR3. V was trimmed by 5 bases and J by 5 bases, leaving 12 bases between them. Germline lookup yields CDR1 SGHAT and CDR2 FQNNGV. This CDR3 is CASSQVAQETQYF. DNA for the CDR3: TGTGCCAGCAGCCAAGTAGCCCAGGAGACCCAGTACTTC.

The CDR3 DNA sequence: TGTGCCAGTAGTACCCGGGGACAGGGACTCTTTGGCTACACCTTC. The encoded protein is CASSTRGQGLFGYTF. The rearrangement joins TRBV19 to TRBJ1-2, with 9 positions matching TRBD1. This CDR3 comprises 15 residues. The V gene's germline CDR1 is LNHDA and CDR2 SQIVND (reference sequence). J lost 7 bases, V lost 4 bases, and 10 bases had no gene match. Filled out from reference TRBV19 and TRBJ1-2, the complete variable domain reads DGGITQSPKYLFRKEGQNVTLSCEQNLNHDAMYWYRQDPGQGLRLIYYSQIVNDFQKGDIAEGYSVSREKKESFPLTVTSAQKNPTAFYLCASSTRGQGLFGYTFGSGTRLTVV.